One sample yielded the 31 T cell receptor beta chains listed below, sequenced in a study of Ad26.COV2.S vaccination and SARS-CoV-2 variants. Treatment indicated: some 20 received Ad26.COV2.S at low or high dose, single or two shots; about 5 received placebo; per-sample allocation not given. Vaccine and placebo recipients were sampled on day 63 after the first injection. The data were produced by immunoSEQ multiplex PCR, yet TCRdb's version contains in-frame clones alone and is incomplete. The sample lists more than 300,000 clones; about 86% were seen once. Material: peripheral blood, obtained in a trial of Ad26.COV2.S vaccine versus placebo. These receptors were taken from a person aged 18 to 65 who received the Ad26.COV2.S COVID-19 vaccine or a placebo.

Notes on this clone: Within the sample, other DNA sequences also encode this same CDR3. CDR3 DNA: TGTGCCAGCAGCTTAGATTTGCAAGAGACCCAGTACTTC. This codes for CASSLDLQETQYF. The chain recombines TRBV11-2 with TRBJ2-5; the D is unclear. The CDR3 contains 13 residues. CDR1 is SGHAT, CDR2 FQNNGV, per germline. Trimming pared 0 bases from V and 2 bases from J, leaving 4 bases between.

J is TRBJ1-6 and V is TRBV9, with a weak D call TRBD1 (6 bases). This CDR3 has 14 residues. V was shortened by 4 bases and J by 6 bases, with 11 bases between the two germline ends. CDR1 and CDR2 from the germline V gene are SGDLS and YYNGEE. The CDR3 protein is CASSSRTVNSPLHF. CDR3 sequence (DNA): TGTGCCAGCAGCTCTCGGACAGTTAATTCACCCCTCCACTTT.

The chain combines TRBV5-1 with TRBJ1-2; D possibly corresponds to TRBD1 (5 bases). CDR1 is SGHRS and CDR2 is YFSETQ in the germline V gene. V lost 4 bases to trimming and J lost 0 bases, with 19 bases between them. CDR3 length equals 17 residues. CDR3 sequence: CASSEGTARQPNYGYTF. The CDR3 DNA is TGCGCCAGCAGCGAGGGGACTGCTCGACAGCCTAACTATGGCTACACCTTC.

This clone appeared a few times. Other nucleotide sequences in the sample specify the same CDR3. The chain combines TRBV3-1 (or the pseudogene TRBV3-2) with TRBJ1-3; D is unresolved. V was shortened by 2 bases and J by 4 bases, with 3 bases between the two germline ends. The CDR3 extends over 12 amino acids. Per the germline V gene, CDR1 is LGHDT and CDR2 is YNNKEL (reference sequence). DNA of the CDR3: TGTGCCAGCAGCCAACAGGGAAACACCATATATTTT. Its protein is CASSQQGNTIYF.

The gene calls are TRBV5-4 and TRBJ1-4; D gene uncertain. CDR1 is SGHNT and CDR2 is YYREEE in the germline V gene (reference sequence). Trimming shortened V by 2 bases and J by 7 bases, and 12 bases separated the two germline ends. The CDR3 is 14 amino acids. The CDR3 is CASSFAGRGEKLFF. CDR3 nucleotides: TGTGCCAGCAGCTTTGCTGGGCGGGGTGAAAAACTGTTTTTT.

This chain connects TRBV2 to TRBJ1-2; tentatively, D is TRBD1 (5 bases). This CDR3 region has 14 residues. The germline gives CDR1 SNHLY, CDR2 FYNNEI. The V gene lost 6 bases and the J gene lost 8 bases, with 19 bases spanning the gap. The CDR3 sequence is CASSENMGVGGYTF. The CDR3 DNA reads as TGTGCCAGCAGCGAAAACATGGGGGTCGGGGGCTACACCTTC.

J is TRBJ2-5 and V is TRBV6-6; possibly TRBD1 for D (5 bases). CDR1 and CDR2 (germline): MNHNY, SVGAGI (reference sequence). This CDR3 region has 12 residues. V shed 7 bases and J shed 5 bases, with 11 bases lying between them. Here the CDR3 reads CASKGMEETQYF. Written as DNA, the CDR3 is TGTGCCAGCAAGGGGATGGAGGAGACCCAGTACTTC.

The chain has TRBV2 and TRBJ1-4, with unresolved D. There are 15 residues in the CDR3. The germline CDR1 and CDR2 sequences are SNHLY and FYNNEI. V was shortened by 6 bases and J by 7 bases, with 18 bases between the two germline ends. CDR3 nucleotides: TGTGCCAGCAGGAAGGGATCGGCCGGGAGTGAAAAACTGTTTTTT. This translates into CASRKGSAGSEKLFF.

The chain has TRBV12-3 or TRBV12-4 and TRBJ1-1; D gene uncertain. Trimming pared 3 bases from V and 3 bases from J, leaving 8 bases between. The CDR3 contains 13 residues. The CDR3 is CASSFKADTEAFF. The CDR3 coding sequence is TGTGCCAGCAGTTTTAAGGCAGACACTGAAGCTTTCTTT.

A single count supports this clone. The chain uses TRBV9 and TRBJ1-2; D perhaps matches TRBD1 (5 bases). This CDR3 has 11 amino acids. Germline CDR1 and CDR2: SGDLS and YYNGEE. V lost 4 bases to trimming and J lost 8 bases, with 9 bases between them. CDR3 bases: TGTGCCAGCAGCAAGGGGACCGGCTACACCTTC. Translating it yields CASSKGTGYTF. The full variable domain, rest sourced from reference TRBV9 and TRBJ1-2, is DSGVTQTPKHLITATGQRVTLRCSPRSGDLSVYWYQQSLDQGLQFLIQYYNGEERAKGNILERFSAQQFPDLHSELNLSSLELGDSALYFCASSKGTGYTFGSGTRLTVV.

J is TRBJ2-7 and V is TRBV10-2, with 7 bases lining up with TRBD1. V lost 5 bases and J lost 0; bases outside the gene matches: 1. The V gene's germline CDR1 is WSHSY and CDR2 SAAADI. The CDR3 spans 13 residues. The CDR3 DNA follows: TGCGCCAGCAGTCGGGACAGCTCCTACGAGCAGTACTTC. Encoded protein: CASSRDSSYEQYF.

The J gene is TRBJ2-5, the V gene TRBV6-5; possibly TRBD2 for D (5 bases). The V gene's germline CDR1 is MNHEY and CDR2 SVGAGI. The CDR3 covers 12 residues. V was cut by 10 bases and J by 5 bases, with 14 bases left in between. CDR3 nucleotide sequence: TGTGCCACCACGGGGTATGAGGAGACCCAGTACTTC. Its translation is CATTGYEETQYF.

The table lists this clone with a count of one. The CDR3 is CASRKTGDNEQFF. CDR3 sequence (DNA): TGTGCCAGCAGGAAGACAGGGGACAATGAGCAGTTCTTC. The chain carries TRBV6-5 and TRBJ2-1; 8 positions match TRBD1. The CDR3 spans 13 residues. Per germline, CDR1 MNHEY and CDR2 SVGAGI. J lost 5 bases, V lost 6 bases, and 3 bases had no gene match.

This chain links TRBV14 with TRBJ2-6, with D tentatively TRBD1 or TRBD2 (5 bases each). This CDR3 contains 20 residues. Germline CDR1 is SGHDN and CDR2 is FVKESK. Trimming took off 6 bases at V and 0 bases at J, with 24 bases between the two ends. As DNA, the CDR3 is TGTGCCAGCAGTAATATTCAAGCCGGGACCCTTCCCTCTGGGGCCAACGTCCTGACTTTC. Translating it yields CASSNIQAGTLPSGANVLTF.

As DNA, the CDR3 is TGTGCCAGCAGCTTAGCATCAGGGTTGACTAGGGGGATGGAGCAGTTCTTC. The encoded protein is CASSLASGLTRGMEQFF. V and J are TRBV7-6 and TRBJ2-1; TRBD1 or TRBD2 may be the D gene (6 bases each). Per the germline V gene, CDR1 is SGHVS and CDR2 is FNYEAQ. This CDR3 region has 17 residues. Trimming left V 0 bases short and J 10 bases short, with 22 bases between.

The chain joins TRBV30 to TRBJ2-1; D not resolved. Germline V lookup: CDR1 GTSNPN, CDR2 SVGIG (reference sequence). The CDR3 sequence is 15 residues long. Trimming stripped 0 bases from V and 6 bases from J, with 15 bases between. DNA for the CDR3: TGTGCCTGGAGTGTACGAATCGACCGAACCAATGAGCAGTTCTTC. This encodes CAWSVRIDRTNEQFF.

The rearrangement uses TRBV3-1 (or the pseudogene TRBV3-2) and TRBJ1-4; D ambiguous. CDR3 length: 15 amino acids. Germline V gene data show CDR1 as LGHDT and CDR2 as YNNKEL (reference sequence). V dropped 4 bases and J dropped 3 bases, with 12 bases sitting between them. The CDR3 bases are TGTGCCAGCAGCCCGCTATCAAATCCTAATGAAAAACTGTTTTTT. It yields the protein CASSPLSNPNEKLFF.

The V gene is TRBV4-3, the J gene TRBJ2-2; D possibly corresponds to TRBD1 (6 bases). Trimming cost V 0 bases and J 5 bases, with 10 bases left between them. From germline, CDR1 is LGHNA and CDR2 YSLEER. This CDR3 contains 15 residues. DNA of the CDR3: TGCGCCAGCAGCCAAGAAAGGGGGAGTACCGGGGAGCTGTTTTTT. Protein sequence: CASSQERGSTGELFF.

This rearrangement joins TRBV5-6 to TRBJ2-3, with a tentative D call TRBD1 (6 bases). Germline values: CDR1 SGHDT, CDR2 YYEEEE. Trimming cost V 0 bases and J 4 bases, with 12 bases left between them. The CDR3 totals 15 residues. This CDR3 is CASSLGQGPADTQYF. Here the CDR3 DNA reads TGTGCCAGCAGCTTGGGGCAGGGGCCCGCAGATACGCAGTATTTT. Full variable domain (remainder filled in from reference TRBV5-6 and TRBJ2-3): DAGVTQSPTHLIKTRGQQVTLRCSPKSGHDTVSWYQQALGQGPQFIFQYYEEEERQRGNFPDRFSGHQFPNYSSELNVNALLLGDSALYLCASSLGQGPADTQYFGPGTRLTVL.

This chain uses TRBV5-1 with TRBJ2-5; 9 nucleotides agree with TRBD2. CDR3 length: 16 amino acids. Germline trimming cut 2 bases from V and 1 base from J; bases unmatched to any gene: 6. Looked up from germline, CDR1 is SGHRS and CDR2 is YFSETQ. In DNA form, the CDR3 reads TGCGCCAGCAGCTTTGGGGCGGGGGGGTCCCAAGAGACCCAGTACTTC. Translation gives CASSFGAGGSQETQYF.

The rearrangement links TRBV5-3 to TRBJ2-7, with D maybe TRBD1 (7 bases). TRBV5-3 falls under the ORF class, with uncertain function. The CDR3 consists of 16 residues. V lost 0 bases, J lost 3 bases, and 16 bases lay in between. The DNA of the CDR3 is TGTGCCAGAAGCTTGGGATGCGGGACAGACAACTACGAGCAGTACTTC. Translated, it gives CARSLGCGTDNYEQYF.

The chain couples TRBV15 to TRBJ2-5; a weak D match, TRBD2 (6 bases). Germline lookup yields CDR1 LNHNV and CDR2 YYDKDF (reference sequence). This CDR3 has 12 residues. Deletions cut 8 bases from V and 2 bases from J, with 9 bases between. In DNA, the CDR3 is TGTGCCACCTGGAGGGTTCAAGAGACCCAGTACTTC. This translates into CATWRVQETQYF.

This chain's CDR3 is CASSQLQGIAYF. The CDR3 DNA reads as TGTGCCAGCAGCCAACTACAGGGTATTGCGTACTTC. The chain has TRBV3-1 (or the pseudogene TRBV3-2) and TRBJ2-7; possible D gene TRBD1, 6 bases. Germline V gene lookup returns CDR1 LGHDT and CDR2 YNNKEL (reference sequence). The CDR3 loop spans 12 amino acids. Trimming shortened V by 2 bases and J by 12 bases, and 14 bases separated the two germline ends.

The J gene is TRBJ1-1, the V gene TRBV10-3; D remains ambiguous. Germline assignment: CDR1 ENHRY and CDR2 SYGVKD. Trimming stripped 0 bases from V and 3 bases from J, with 8 bases between. This CDR3 contains 14 residues. As DNA, the CDR3 is TGTGCCATCAGTGAGTCTTGGGAGGACACTGAAGCTTTCTTT. Residues: CAISESWEDTEAFF.

This clone was counted a few times. The V and J genes are TRBV5-1 and TRBJ1-1; tentative D call: TRBD1 (6 bases). In germline, CDR1 is SGHRS, CDR2 YFSETQ. This CDR3 has 15 residues. Trimming took 0 bases from V and 6 from J, leaving 15 bases between them. Here the CDR3 reads CASSLEGGFLSEAFF. DNA of the CDR3: TGCGCCAGCAGCTTGGAAGGGGGGTTTTTATCTGAAGCTTTCTTT.

The J gene is TRBJ2-7, the V gene TRBV6-6; the D is unclear. The germline gives CDR1 MNHNY, CDR2 SVGAGI (reference sequence). The CDR3 spans 15 residues. Trimming pared 5 bases from V and 0 bases from J, leaving 14 bases between. The CDR3, as DNA: TGTGCCAGCAGTGCAACGGGCGTTAGCTCCTACGAGCAGTACTTC. Its protein is CASSATGVSSYEQYF.

This clone was seen once. This chain joins TRBV15 and TRBJ1-1; D possibly corresponds to TRBD1 (6 bases). Trimming removed 1 base at V and 1 base at J, with 10 bases between. The germline CDR1 and CDR2 sequences are LNHNV and YYDKDF (reference sequence). The CDR3 has 15 residues. CDR3 bases: TGTGCCACCAGCAGAGTTGGGACAACGAACACTGAAGCTTTCTTT. Translation: CATSRVGTTNTEAFF.

The table lists this clone with a count of one. This chain uses TRBV6-5 with TRBJ2-1, with no clear D. The germline gives CDR1 MNHEY, CDR2 SVGAGI. The V gene lost 9 bases and the J gene lost 0 bases, with 15 bases spanning the gap. There are 15 residues in the CDR3. The CDR3 coding sequence is TGTGCCAGTAGGAAAGAGAGCCTCTCCTACAATGAGCAGTTCTTC. Protein product: CASRKESLSYNEQFF.

This clone was observed a single time. CDR3 region: CASSGDRAYEQYF. Here the CDR3 DNA reads TGTGCCAGTAGTGGGGACAGAGCCTACGAGCAGTACTTC. The rearrangement uses TRBV19 and TRBJ2-7; 7 nucleotides agree with TRBD1. Germline CDR1 LNHDA, CDR2 SQIVND (reference sequence). The CDR3 loop spans 13 amino acids. V lost 5 bases, J lost 2 bases, and 3 bases stayed unmatched.

The V gene is TRBV7-9, the J gene TRBJ2-3; perhaps D is TRBD1 or TRBD2 (6 bases each). The CDR3 is made up of 16 amino acids. The V and J ends lost 6 bases and 3 bases respectively, with 19 bases between them. CDR1 and CDR2 (germline): SEHNR, FQNEAQ (reference sequence). In DNA, the CDR3 is TGTGCCAGCAGTCCGGGTTTGGGGGGCAGAACAGATACGCAGTATTTT. Translating gives CASSPGLGGRTDTQYF.

A note on this clone: A much larger clone sits a single nucleotide away, making a read error possible. In the same sample, other DNA sequences code for this CDR3. V is TRBV12-3 or TRBV12-4 and J is TRBJ2-7, with D possibly being TRBD2 (6 bases). Deletions cut 6 bases from V and 3 bases from J, with 9 bases between. The CDR3 is made up of 12 amino acids. The CDR3 nucleotides are TGTGCCAGCAGCCTGGAGGGCTACGAGCAGTACTTC. It translates to CASSLEGYEQYF.